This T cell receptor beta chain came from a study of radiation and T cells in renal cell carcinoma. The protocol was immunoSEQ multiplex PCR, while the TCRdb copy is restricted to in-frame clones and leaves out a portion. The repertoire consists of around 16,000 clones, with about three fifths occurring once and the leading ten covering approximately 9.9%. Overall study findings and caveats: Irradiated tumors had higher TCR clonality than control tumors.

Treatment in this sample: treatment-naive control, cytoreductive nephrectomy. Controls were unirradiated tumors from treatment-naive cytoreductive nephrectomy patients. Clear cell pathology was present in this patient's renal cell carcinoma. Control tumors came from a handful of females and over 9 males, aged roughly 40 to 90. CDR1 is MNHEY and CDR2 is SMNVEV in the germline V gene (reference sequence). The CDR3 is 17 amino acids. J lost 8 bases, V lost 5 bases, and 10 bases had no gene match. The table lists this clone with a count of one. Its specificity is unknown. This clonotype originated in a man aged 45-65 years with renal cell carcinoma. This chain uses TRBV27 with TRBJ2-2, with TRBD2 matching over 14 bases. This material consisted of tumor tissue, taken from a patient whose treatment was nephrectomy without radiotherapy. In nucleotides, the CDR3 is TGTGCCAGCAGTGCCCCGGGACTAGCGGGGGAGATGGGGGAGCTGTTTTTT. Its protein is CASSAPGLAGEMGELFF.